This entry describes one TCR beta chain. As yet, its antigen is unknown. Germline V lookup: CDR1 SNHLY, CDR2 FYNNEI. Trimming left V 7 bases short and J 3 bases short, with 12 bases between. The CDR3 totals 14 residues. The data are from a study of shared clonotypes between healthy human individuals. Whole-study findings and limits: Researchers sampled only blood; tissue repertoires likely differ. Clonotype sharing levels among donors were expected to vary with sequencing depth. The study drew on few donors, limiting represented genetic and exposure-history diversity.

Sorted-subset replicate PCRs used around 200 ng of genomic DNA. This amount corresponded to some 30,000 T cell genomes. Repertoires were generated with immunoSEQ multiplex PCR, while TCRdb's copy carries only in-frame clones and drops some. Here the sample spans roughly 2,500,000 clones, approximately 93% being singletons. The source material was naive CD4+ T cells from PBMCs. Subset specified: CD45RA+ positively selected. This clonotype originated in a man between 18 and 29 years old in good health. Some clones in this sample may be carry-over from other donors' samples. V and J are TRBV2 and TRBJ1-4; tentative D call: TRBD1 (6 bases). CDR3 DNA sequence: TGTGCCAGCATATTAGGGACATCTAATGAAAAACTGTTTTTT. It encodes CASILGTSNEKLFF.